This record concerns one T cell receptor beta chain sequence. Its matching antigen is unknown. Germline-derived CDR1 and CDR2 are SGHNT and YYREEE (reference sequence). CDR3 length: 16 residues. This record belongs to a study of T cells expressing NK-cell markers. About the research overall: Sorted CD3+CD56+NKG2C+, CD3+CD56+NKG2C- and CD3+CD56-NKG2C+ T-cell subsets were beta-chain profiled. One of eight sequenced donors was HCMV-seronegative; the other seven were seropositive. Study results and limitations: Expanded clones of NKG2C+ T cells had an unclear HCMV specificity.

Scientists made TCR beta cDNA using 5'RACE template switching with UMIs. TCRdb re-analyzed the 5' RACE reads; it lists each CDR3 protein once, without DNA. Its table lists some 340,000 distinct CDR3 sequences. This sequence originates from a man aged 18 to 69 in good health. The chain links TRBV5-4 to TRBJ2-1; TCRdb outputs TRBD2, but without DNA this stays unchecked. The sample consisted of blood T cells: a sorted CD56 or NKG2C T cell subset, CD4+ or CD8+ T cells, or bulk PBMC T cells (not recorded which). The CDR3 sequence is CASSSPSGSSYNEQFF.